The rows below give T cell receptor beta chains drawn from one sample of a study of cytomegalovirus exposure and HLA in healthy donors. The repertoire was sequenced with immunoSEQ multiplex PCR; TCRdb's copy has only in-frame clones and lacks some. Here the sample spans approximately 140,000 clones, around 78% being singletons. Sequencing was performed on PBMCs. The receptors derive from a woman in her fifties or sixties in good health and CMV-seronegative. CDR3s include the opening cysteine and the closing phenylalanine or tryptophan. The order of the fields is D gene, clone size, V gene, J gene, CDR3 protein, CDR3 DNA. A D gene is named only where the DNA matches it firmly. Size is omitted from some rows. Given values are once, few, many or a class for expanded clones.

>-|once|TRBV28|TRBJ1-5
CASSPPRGGSGNQPQHF
TGTGCCAGCAGTCCCCCAAGGGGGGGCTCGGGCAATCAGCCCCAGCATTTT
>TRBD1|-|TRBV6-1|TRBJ2-2
CASSWTGSTGELFF
TGTGCCAGCAGTTGGACAGGCAGTACCGGGGAGCTGTTTTTT
>-|-|TRBV4-3|TRBJ1-4
CASSQGYPGLINEKLFF
TGCGCCAGCAGCCAAGGATATCCGGGTCTTATTAATGAAAAACTGTTTTTT
>-|-|TRBV29-1|TRBJ2-1
CSAMGGSSYNEQFF
TGCAGCGCCATGGGGGGTAGTTCCTACAATGAGCAGTTCTTC
>TRBD2|-|TRBV4-2|TRBJ2-5
CASSQDGVGGSGAQETQYF
TGTGCCAGCAGCCAAGATGGAGTTGGAGGGAGCGGGGCCCAAGAGACCCAGTACTTC
>TRBD1|-|TRBV25-1|TRBJ1-2
CASSTGTGTYGYTF
TGTGCCAGCAGTACCGGGACAGGGACCTATGGCTACACCTTC
>-|-|TRBV7-9|TRBJ1-1
CASSLRSAGRLFEAFF
TGTGCCAGCAGCCTTAGGAGCGCAGGGAGGTTATTTGAAGCTTTCTTT
>TRBD1|-|TRBV7-8|TRBJ1-4
CASSLGGTGPFPNEKLFF
TGTGCCAGCAGCTTAGGAGGGACAGGGCCCTTCCCTAATGAAAAACTGTTTTTT
>-|-|TRBV15|TRBJ1-5
CATSSPRDTSNQPQHF
TGTGCCACCAGCAGCCCCCGGGACACTAGCAATCAGCCCCAGCATTTT
>TRBD1|few|TRBV6-5|TRBJ1-5
CASSYAWGQGNQPQHF
TGTGCCAGCAGTTACGCTTGGGGACAGGGAAATCAGCCCCAGCATTTT
>TRBD1|-|TRBV2|TRBJ2-7
CASSPRDRVRDEQYF
TGTGCCAGCAGTCCGCGGGACAGGGTAAGGGACGAGCAGTACTTC
>TRBD2|-|TRBV6-4|TRBJ2-6
CASSASAGVTGANVLTF
TGTGCCAGCAGTGCCTCGGCGGGGGTTACTGGGGCCAACGTCCTGACTTTC
>-|-|TRBV7-2|TRBJ1-2
CASSSQGGRYGYTF
TGTGCCAGCAGCAGTCAGGGAGGTCGATATGGCTACACCTTC
>TRBD1|-|TRBV5-5|TRBJ1-5
CASSLEGAGNQPQHF
TGTGCCAGCAGCTTGGAGGGGGCAGGGAATCAGCCCCAGCATTTT
>-|-|TRBV19|TRBJ1-1
CASSIRRGALNTEAFF
TGTGCCAGTAGTATTCGGAGGGGTGCCTTGAACACTGAAGCTTTCTTT
>TRBD1|few|TRBV6-5|TRBJ1-4
CASSYGQGVNEKLFF
TGTGCCAGCAGTTACGGACAGGGGGTTAATGAAAAACTGTTTTTT
>-|-|TRBV23-1|TRBJ1-2
CASSLLGEVNYGYTF
TGCGCCAGCAGTCTACTCGGGGAAGTGAACTATGGCTACACCTTC
>-|-|TRBV6-5|TRBJ1-5
CASSSQYSISNQPQHF
TGTGCCAGCAGTTCACAATATTCGATTAGCAATCAGCCCCAGCATTTT
>TRBD1|few|TRBV9|TRBJ1-2
CASAIQGSHYGYTF
TGTGCCAGCGCCATACAGGGGAGTCACTATGGCTACACCTTC
>-|few|TRBV5-1|TRBJ1-4
CASSLAGTEKLFF
TGCGCCAGCAGCTTGGCCGGTACTGAAAAACTGTTTTTT
>-|-|TRBV11-2|TRBJ2-1
CASSLSPQGAYNEQFF
TGTGCCAGCAGCTTAAGTCCGCAGGGCGCCTACAATGAGCAGTTCTTC
>-|-|TRBV14|TRBJ1-4
CASSQDFHRESEKLFF
TGTGCCAGCAGCCAAGATTTCCACAGGGAAAGTGAAAAACTGTTTTTT
>TRBD1|-|TRBV6-6|TRBJ2-7
CASSPGTGVGAYEQYF
TGTGCCAGCAGTCCCGGGACAGGGGTAGGGGCTTACGAGCAGTACTTC
>-|-|TRBV5-1|TRBJ1-2
CASSPAGGNYGYTF
TGCGCCAGCAGCCCTGCGGGGGGAAACTATGGCTACACCTTC
>-|-|TRBV11-3|TRBJ1-1
CASSGGPVTEAFF
TGTGCCAGCAGCGGGGGCCCGGTCACTGAAGCTTTCTTT
>TRBD1|-|TRBV7-9|TRBJ1-4
CASSLAGDRTNEKLFF
TGTGCCAGCAGCTTAGCGGGGGACAGAACTAATGAAAAACTGTTTTTT
>TRBD2|-|TRBV5-1|TRBJ2-3
CASSLLAGDADTQYF
TGCGCCAGCAGCTTACTAGCGGGAGACGCAGATACGCAGTATTTT
>TRBD1|-|TRBV29-1|TRBJ2-6
CSALPGQGYSGANVLTF
TGCAGCGCTCTACCGGGACAGGGTTACTCTGGGGCCAACGTCCTGACTTTC
>-|-|TRBV28|TRBJ1-1
CASPRAGIKDTEAFF
TGTGCCAGCCCGCGCGCAGGGATTAAGGACACTGAAGCTTTCTTT
>-|-|TRBV7-2|TRBJ2-3
CASSLAVPRDTQYF
TGCGCCAGCAGCTTAGCGGTGCCCAGAGATACGCAGTATTTT
>-|-|TRBV7-2|TRBJ2-2
CASSLNIRTNTGELFF
TGTGCCAGCAGCTTAAATATCAGGACTAACACCGGGGAGCTGTTTTTT
>-|few|TRBV6-5|TRBJ2-2
CASSYLGGWTGELFF
TGTGCCAGCAGTTACTTGGGGGGTTGGACCGGGGAGCTGTTTTTT
>TRBD1|-|TRBV27|TRBJ1-2
CASSPGQGNANYGYTF
TGTGCCAGCAGTCCGGGACAGGGTAATGCTAACTATGGCTACACCTTC
>-|few|TRBV6-5|TRBJ2-1
CASSYAQGRASNEQFF
TGTGCCAGCAGTTATGCCCAGGGGAGGGCTTCCAATGAGCAGTTCTTC
>TRBD2|-|TRBV5-4|TRBJ2-1
CASSLGTSGRALNEQFF
TGTGCCAGCAGCTTGGGGACTAGCGGGAGGGCCCTCAATGAGCAGTTCTTC
>-|-|TRBV5-6|TRBJ1-1
CASSFRQREAFF
TGTGCCAGCAGCTTTCGCCAGCGTGAAGCTTTCTTT